Below are 27 T cell receptor beta chains sequenced from a single sample in a study of HIV-infected patients and healthy controls. cDNA was made from 500 ng RNA using alpha and beta constant primers. Each of the alpha and beta chains got its own library through chain-specific third strand synthesis with indices. TCRdb passed the 5' RACE reads through MiXCR, listing each CDR3 protein once. The sample has 15,000 to 20,000 distinct CDR3 sequences, 5% to 6.5% seen once. All unsorted peripheral T cells were captured because whole blood was used without fractionation. Sample: blood. Every receptor here comes from an adult in good health.

The CDR3: CASSPGEGRSSYNEQFF. The DNA for the CDR3 is TGTGCCAGCTCACCCGGCGAGGGGCGGAGCTCCTACAATGAGCAGTTCTTC. The J gene is TRBJ2-1, the V gene TRBV18; D might be TRBD1 or TRBD2, each matching 5 bases. Trimming took off 3 bases at V and 0 bases at J, with 15 bases between the two ends. CDR3 size: 17 residues. Germline assignment: CDR1 KGHSH and CDR2 LQKENI.

This clonotype was recorded many times. The rearrangement joins TRBV7-2 to TRBJ2-3; possibly TRBD2 for D (6 bases). V was trimmed by 5 bases and J by 11 bases, leaving 20 bases between them. The CDR3 is 14 residues long. The V gene's germline CDR1 is SGHTA and CDR2 FQGNSA. CDR3 nucleotide sequence: TGTGCCAGCAGCCTTACCCCCGGGGGAGAGGGGCAGTATTTT. Translating gives CASSLTPGGEGQYF.

This clonotype was seen repeatedly, ten times or more. The V and J genes are TRBV6-6 and TRBJ1-2; possible D gene TRBD1, 5 bases. Germline assignment: CDR1 MNHNY and CDR2 SVGAGI (reference sequence). This CDR3 contains 18 residues. Trimming shortened V by 1 base and J by 4 bases, and 22 bases separated the two germline ends. CDR3 nucleotide sequence: TGTGCCAGCAGTTACTTAAGGGACGTCTGGGACGGTAGCTATGGCTACACCTTC. This gives the protein CASSYLRDVWDGSYGYTF.

This clonotype occurred many times. This chain uses TRBV7-9 with TRBJ1-3; no reliable D call. V gave up 3 bases and J gave up 2 bases, with 11 bases separating them. CDR1 is SEHNR, CDR2 FQNEAQ, per germline (reference sequence). The CDR3 runs to 15 residues. For the CDR3, the DNA is TGTGCCAGCAGCTTCTCCAGAAGTACTGGAAACACCATATATTTT. Protein sequence: CASSFSRSTGNTIYF.

Within the sample, this clonotype is medium-sized. Written as DNA, the CDR3 is TGCGCCAGCAGCCAAGCGTCCGACAGGTTTACCTACGAGCAGTACTTC. Translated, it gives CASSQASDRFTYEQYF. The V call is TRBV4-3, the J call TRBJ2-7, with D tentatively TRBD1 (6 bases). The ends were cut back, 1 base at V and 2 bases at J, with 15 bases in the middle. This CDR3 has 16 residues. Germline V lookup: CDR1 LGHNA, CDR2 YSLEER.

The chain combines TRBV7-2 with TRBJ2-1, with D perhaps being TRBD1 or TRBD2 (5 bases each). This CDR3 is built from 14 residues. V was trimmed by 5 bases and J by 5 bases, leaving 13 bases between them. CDR1 and CDR2 (germline): SGHTA, FQGNSA. The DNA of the CDR3 is TGTGCCAGCAGCCCTACGGGGCTGCACAATGAGCAGTTCTTC. Translated, it gives CASSPTGLHNEQFF.

Sample share makes this clonotype medium-sized. The V and J genes are TRBV5-1 and TRBJ2-1; 7 nucleotides align to TRBD1. Germline CDR1 is SGHRS and CDR2 is YFSETQ. J lost 6 bases, V lost 4 bases, and 10 bases had no gene match. This CDR3 contains 15 residues. The CDR3 bases are TGCGCCAGCAGCCCAACGCCGGGACAGAGCAATGAGCAGTTCTTC. Protein sequence: CASSPTPGQSNEQFF.

This clonotype was recorded many times. The chain employs TRBV19 and TRBJ2-7; TRBD1 matches at 9 bases. In germline, CDR1 is LNHDA, CDR2 SQIVND (reference sequence). The length of the CDR3 is 15 residues. The trim removed 1 base at V and 1 base at J, leaving 2 bases unmatched. The DNA for the CDR3 is TGTGCCAGTAGTATAGGGGGACAGGGATCCTACGAGCAGTACTTC. This encodes CASSIGGQGSYEQYF. Supplemented by reference TRBV19 and TRBJ2-7, the full variable domain reads DGGITQSPKYLFRKEGQNVTLSCEQNLNHDAMYWYRQDPGQGLRLIYYSQIVNDFQKGDIAEGYSVSREKKESFPLTVTSAQKNPTAFYLCASSIGGQGSYEQYFGPGTRLTVT.

By share of the sample, this clonotype is medium-sized. The chain combines TRBV20-1 with TRBJ2-3, with 10 bases that match TRBD2. The CDR3 spans 14 residues. Germline CDR1 reads DFQATT; CDR2 reads SNEGSKA (reference sequence). V dropped 5 bases and J dropped 6; count of bases not matched to a gene: 8. This CDR3 is CSAGSGGAGDTQYF. The CDR3 DNA follows: TGCAGTGCTGGAAGCGGGGGGGCCGGTGATACGCAGTATTTT.

In its sample, this clonotype is medium-sized. The chain joins TRBV7-2 to TRBJ1-6; perhaps TRBD1 as D (6 bases). The CDR3 consists of 15 residues. CDR1 and CDR2 (germline): SGHTA, FQGNSA. V lost 5 bases to trimming and J lost 7 bases, with 15 bases between them. CDR3 in amino acids: CASSLRTGHNSPLHF. In nucleotides, the CDR3 is TGTGCCAGCAGCCTCCGAACAGGGCACAATTCACCCCTCCACTTT.

V gene TRBV11-2 combines with J gene TRBJ2-2; 7 bases agree with TRBD1. Germline V gene sequence: CDR1 SGHAT, CDR2 FQNNGV. J was trimmed by 2 bases and V by 2 bases; bases with no gene match: 2. The CDR3 is 15 residues long. CDR3 residues: CASSLRQGNTGELFF. The CDR3 nucleotides are TGTGCCAGCAGCTTACGACAGGGTAACACCGGGGAGCTGTTTTTT.

At least ten counts were recorded for this clonotype. J is TRBJ1-1 and V is TRBV3-1; D may be TRBD1 (5 bases). The V end was cut by 7 bases, the J end by 5 bases, with 11 bases between. CDR1 and CDR2 (germline): LGHDT, YNNKEL (reference sequence). The CDR3 runs 12 residues. The CDR3 DNA is TGTGCCAGCATGCAGGGTGGAACTGAAGCTTTCTTT. The encoded protein is CASMQGGTEAFF. Based on the CDR3 plus reference TRBV3-1 and TRBJ1-1, the full variable domain is DTAVSQTPKYLVTQMGNDKSIKCEQNLGHDTMYWYKQDSKKFLKIMFSYNNKELIINETVPNRFSPKSPDKAHLNLHINSLELGDSAVYFCASMQGGTEAFFGQGTRLTVV.

This clonotype appeared many times. The CDR3 sequence: CASSPTLLSGGTGELFF. The CDR3, as DNA: TGTGCCAGCTCACCGACGCTTCTCTCCGGGGGCACCGGGGAGCTGTTTTTT. The chain combines TRBV18 with TRBJ2-2; possible D gene TRBD2, 6 bases. The CDR3 has 17 amino acids. Germline loops: CDR1 KGHSH, CDR2 LQKENI. V was pared by 3 bases and J by 4 bases, with 18 bases between.

This clonotype has at least ten counts. J is TRBJ2-3 and V is TRBV27; D is unresolved. This CDR3 is built from 11 residues. Germline CDR1 is MNHEY and CDR2 is SMNVEV (reference sequence). Trimming removed 6 bases at V and 12 bases at J, with 13 bases between. CDR3 in amino acids: CASRLAQIQYF. The CDR3 region has the DNA TGTGCCAGCAGATTAGCACAAATCCAGTATTTT.

This clonotype was counted ten times or more. J is TRBJ2-5 and V is TRBV19; D possibly matches TRBD1 or TRBD2 (5 bases each). CDR1 and CDR2 from the germline V gene are LNHDA and SQIVND (reference sequence). The CDR3 has 14 residues. The germline V and J ends were trimmed by 4 bases and 2 bases, with 11 bases remaining between them. CDR3 residues: CASSTWDGQETQYF. In DNA form, the CDR3 reads TGTGCCAGTAGTACCTGGGACGGTCAAGAGACCCAGTACTTC.

This clonotype showed up many times. The chain uses TRBV5-1 and TRBJ1-2; 10 bases match TRBD1. The CDR3 is 15 amino acids. Germline assignment: CDR1 SGHRS and CDR2 YFSETQ. J gave up 8 bases and V 4 bases, and 11 bases lay outside the gene matches. CDR3 in amino acids: CASSLGGQGLRGYTF. DNA for the CDR3: TGCGCCAGCAGCCTAGGGGGACAGGGGTTGAGAGGCTACACCTTC.

This clonotype is medium-sized within its sample. The gene calls are TRBV7-9 and TRBJ1-1, with D possibly matching TRBD1 (6 bases). This CDR3 comprises 15 residues. Germline CDR1 reads SEHNR; CDR2 reads FQNEAQ (reference sequence). V was cut by 8 bases and J by 0 bases, with 16 bases left in between. CDR3 amino acids: CASPGGGEMNTEAFF. Written as DNA, the CDR3 is TGTGCCAGCCCCGGAGGGGGAGAAATGAACACTGAAGCTTTCTTT.

This clonotype was found many times. The chain joins TRBV6-5 to TRBJ2-3; 9 bases are shared with TRBD2. The CDR3 is 16 amino acids. Germline loops: CDR1 MNHEY, CDR2 SVGAGI. J gave up 6 bases and V 5 bases, and 12 bases lay outside the gene matches. CDR3 residues: CASSTGAGGLFDTQYF. CDR3 nucleotides: TGTGCCAGCAGTACGGGGGCGGGGGGGCTGTTTGATACGCAGTATTTT.

This clonotype was seen ten or more times. The chain couples TRBV12-5 to TRBJ2-4; D is unclear. This CDR3 has 15 residues. The V end lost 6 bases, the J end lost 0 bases, and 12 bases lay between the germline ends. CDR1 and CDR2 from the germline V gene are LGHNT and FRNRAP. The CDR3 protein is CASGHDLLAKNIQYF. CDR3 DNA sequence: TGTGCTAGTGGCCACGACCTTCTAGCCAAAAACATTCAGTACTTC.

The V gene is TRBV10-3, the J gene TRBJ2-6, with D perhaps TRBD1 (6 bases). V shed 8 bases and J shed 0 bases, with 11 bases lying between them. CDR1 is ENHRY and CDR2 is SYGVKD in the germline V gene. The CDR3 loop spans 15 amino acids. This chain's CDR3 is CAIGGLSSGANVLTF. In nucleotides, the CDR3 is TGTGCCATCGGGGGCCTCAGCTCTGGGGCCAACGTCCTGACTTTC.

The chain combines TRBV20-1 with TRBJ1-1; 8 positions agree with TRBD1. CDR3 size: 15 residues. The germline V gene has CDR1 DFQATT and CDR2 SNEGSKA (reference sequence). Germline trimming cut 0 bases from V and 2 bases from J; bases unmatched to any gene: 5. The CDR3 DNA follows: TGCAGTGCTAGAGACCAACAGGGGGTTAACACTGAAGCTTTCTTT. It yields the protein CSARDQQGVNTEAFF.

This clonotype has a count of ten or more. The rearrangement links TRBV12-3 or TRBV12-4 to TRBJ2-5; no clear D. Trimming pared 3 bases from V and 3 bases from J, leaving 14 bases between. The CDR3 sequence is 15 residues long. The DNA for the CDR3 is TGTGCCAGCAGTTTTGTCGGGCGGTCGGAAGAGACCCAGTACTTC. Protein sequence: CASSFVGRSEETQYF.

This clonotype is categorized as medium-sized. The chain employs TRBV2 and TRBJ2-3; 10 bases match TRBD2. V lost 6 bases and J lost 3; bases outside the gene matches: 3. There are 14 residues in the CDR3. The V gene's germline CDR1 is SNHLY and CDR2 FYNNEI. CDR3 amino acids: CASSPSGGTDTQYF. CDR3 coding DNA: TGTGCCAGCAGCCCTAGCGGGGGTACAGATACGCAGTATTTT. Based on the CDR3 plus reference TRBV2 and TRBJ2-3, the full variable domain is EPEVTQTPSHQVTQMGQEVILRCVPISNHLYFYWYRQILGQKVEFLVSFYNNEISEKSEIFDDQFSVERPDGSNFTLKIRSTKLEDSAMYFCASSPSGGTDTQYFGPGTRLTVL.

This clonotype has ten or more counts. The rearrangement uses TRBV9 and TRBJ1-5; D is uncertain. Trimming removed 0 bases at V and 0 bases at J, with 7 bases between. The CDR3 totals 15 residues. Germline CDR1 SGDLS, CDR2 YYNGEE. Here the CDR3 reads CASSVGPVSNQPQHF. The CDR3 region has the DNA TGTGCCAGCAGCGTAGGTCCGGTTAGCAATCAGCCCCAGCATTTT.

This clonotype occurred many times. The CDR3 loop reads CASSLQGAANIQYF. The CDR3 DNA sequence: TGTGCCAGCTCGTTGCAGGGGGCCGCGAACATTCAGTACTTC. This chain connects TRBV18 to TRBJ2-4; 8 nucleotides match TRBD1. Germline-derived CDR1 and CDR2 are KGHSH and LQKENI. V lost 6 bases to trimming and J lost 7 bases; unmatched junction nucleotides: 8. The CDR3 consists of 14 residues.

In its sample, this clonotype ranks as medium-sized. CDR3 amino acids: CASSLVRVGNQPQHF. CDR3 DNA: TGTGCCAGCAGCTTGGTCAGGGTAGGCAATCAGCCCCAGCATTTT. The rearrangement uses TRBV2 and TRBJ1-5; a weak D match, TRBD1 (5 bases). V lost 6 bases, J lost 2 bases, and 14 bases lay in between. CDR3 length: 15 residues. Per germline, CDR1 SNHLY and CDR2 FYNNEI. The whole variable domain, remainder taken from reference TRBV2 and TRBJ1-5, is EPEVTQTPSHQVTQMGQEVILRCVPISNHLYFYWYRQILGQKVEFLVSFYNNEISEKSEIFDDQFSVERPDGSNFTLKIRSTKLEDSAMYFCASSLVRVGNQPQHFGDGTRLSIL.

Many counts were recorded for this clonotype. The J gene is TRBJ1-5, the V gene TRBV29-1, with unresolved D. Per the germline V gene, CDR1 is SQVTM and CDR2 is ANQGSEA. This CDR3 contains 12 residues. V lost 7 bases and J lost 3, with 10 bases in between. As DNA, the CDR3 is TGCAGCGCACAGAGCTCCAATCAGCCCCAGCATTTT. This translates into CSAQSSNQPQHF.